This TCR beta chain was sequenced in a study of cytomegalovirus exposure and HLA in healthy donors. Study results and limitations: Most TCR sequences proved rare, with some public TCRs found in many donors.

The V segment lost 6 bases and the J segment 6 bases; nucleotides outside the gene matches: 7. In germline, CDR1 is SGHAT, CDR2 FQNNGV. The CDR3 is 13 residues long. This clone has only one observation. Its antigen is unidentified. The donors were members of the validation cohort comprising over a hundred subjects, separate from the approximately 630-subject first cohort. Data came from immunoSEQ multiplex PCR; TCRdb stores just in-frame clones and leaves some out. The sample gives 100,000 to 150,000 clones, roughly 95% of which show up once; 1.7% is in the top ten. The genes are TRBV11-2 and TRBJ2-7; 8 bases agree with TRBD1. The TCR was taken from a man between 18 and 29 years old in good health and CMV-seronegative. Sequences were obtained from PBMCs. CDR3: CASSGTGRIEQYF. CDR3 nucleotide sequence: TGTGCCAGCAGTGGGACAGGACGGATCGAGCAGTACTTC.